Below, 26 T cell receptor beta chains from the same sample are listed, as sequenced in a study of control samples from healthy donors and cancer patients. Sequencing used immunoSEQ multiplex PCR; TCRdb keeps in-frame clones, though not all of them. The sample has around 140,000 clones; roughly 90% are singletons. Sequencing was carried out using blood. The receptors were gathered from a man aged 35 to 55 in good health.

This clone has a single count. The chain joins TRBV19 to TRBJ2-1, with D maybe TRBD2 (7 bases). Trimming left V 3 bases short and J 6 bases short, with 18 bases between. The germline CDR1 and CDR2 sequences are LNHDA and SQIVND (reference sequence). This CDR3 has 16 amino acids. Written as DNA, the CDR3 is TGTGCCAGTAGTATGGGCTGGGGGGGCTCAGCCAATGAGCAGTTCTTC. It encodes CASSMGWGGSANEQFF.

CDR3 in amino acids: CASSARTETGELFF. CDR3 in DNA: TGTGCCAGCAGCGCAAGGACGGAAACCGGGGAGCTGTTTTTT. This chain joins TRBV9 and TRBJ2-2, with unresolved D. Germline V CDR1 and CDR2: SGDLS, YYNGEE. The CDR3 contains 14 residues. The V end was cut by 3 bases, the J end by 5 bases, with 11 bases between.

The rearrangement uses TRBV7-9 and TRBJ2-7, with D perhaps being TRBD1 or TRBD2 (5 bases each). Germline CDR1 and CDR2: SEHNR and FQNEAQ (reference sequence). Trimming shortened V by 3 bases and J by 0 bases, and 15 bases separated the two germline ends. The CDR3 spans 16 residues. CDR3 residues: CASSFKDGAHSYEQYF. The CDR3 region has the DNA TGTGCCAGCAGCTTTAAAGACGGGGCACACTCCTACGAGCAGTACTTC.

J is TRBJ2-7 and V is TRBV30, with 7 bases aligning to TRBD2. CDR1 GTSNPN and CDR2 SVGIG come from the germline V gene (reference sequence). V lost 4 bases and J lost 0; bases outside the gene matches: 3. The CDR3 length is 13 residues. The CDR3 here is CAWKGRDSYEQYF. As DNA, the CDR3 is TGTGCCTGGAAGGGGAGGGACTCCTACGAGCAGTACTTC.

This clone was observed once. The rearrangement uses TRBV29-1 and TRBJ1-1, with D perhaps TRBD1 (5 bases). The germline CDR1 and CDR2 sequences are SQVTM and ANQGSEA. Trimming shortened V by 3 bases and J by 2 bases, and 19 bases separated the two germline ends. The CDR3 extends over 16 amino acids. CDR3 sequence (DNA): TGCAGCGTTGATAATCTGAGGGGCGGGGGAAACACTGAAGCTTTCTTT. This translates into CSVDNLRGGGNTEAFF.

This clone was picked up one time. The chain carries TRBV2 and TRBJ1-1; D not certain. Trimming removed 3 bases from V and 4 bases from J, with 6 bases in between. The CDR3 loop spans 12 amino acids. Germline V lookup: CDR1 SNHLY, CDR2 FYNNEI. The CDR3 nucleotides read TGTGCCAGCAGTGATTTGGGCACTGAAGCTTTCTTT. It encodes CASSDLGTEAFF.

The gene calls are TRBV18 and TRBJ1-2, with D unclear. The CDR3 contains 13 residues. Germline lookup yields CDR1 KGHSH and CDR2 LQKENI. V lost 3 bases to trimming and J lost 2 bases, with 7 bases between them. The CDR3 reads CASSPDGNYGYTF. The CDR3 DNA reads TGTGCCAGCTCACCCGACGGGAACTATGGCTACACCTTC. Based on the CDR3 plus reference TRBV18 and TRBJ1-2, the full variable domain is NAGVMQNPRHLVRRRGQEARLRCSPMKGHSHVYWYRQLPEEGLKFMVYLQKENIIDESGMPKERFSAEFPKEGPSILRIQQVVRGDSAAYFCASSPDGNYGYTFGSGTRLTVV.

The genes are TRBV28 and TRBJ2-7, with 7 bases that match TRBD1. Germline CDR1 MDHEN, CDR2 SYDVKM. With V trimmed by 3 bases and J by 11 bases, 7 bases remained unmatched. The CDR3 has 12 amino acids. CDR3 sequence: CASSFNRGDKYF. The DNA of the CDR3 is TGTGCCAGCAGTTTTAACAGGGGAGATAAGTACTTC.

This clone was detected only a few times. The CDR3 here is CASSVRAQGIETQYF. The CDR3 DNA reads TGTGCCAGCAGTGTGAGGGCACAGGGGATTGAGACCCAGTACTTC. The V gene is TRBV2, the J gene TRBJ2-5; TRBD1 aligns across 7 bases. The J segment lost 5 bases and the V segment lost 4 bases, leaving 10 bases of the junction unmatched. Germline-derived CDR1 and CDR2 are SNHLY and FYNNEI. The CDR3 covers 15 residues.

This rearrangement joins TRBV3-1 (or the pseudogene TRBV3-2) to TRBJ1-3; D is ambiguous. The CDR3 totals 15 residues. The V gene lost 1 base and the J gene lost 1 base, with 8 bases spanning the gap. Per the germline V gene, CDR1 is LGHDT and CDR2 is YNNKEL (reference sequence). The CDR3 DNA is TGTGCCAGCAGCCAAGGGAGCAGGTCTGGAAACACCATATATTTT. Translating it yields CASSQGSRSGNTIYF.

This chain uses TRBV19 with TRBJ1-1; D is undetermined. CDR3 length: 13 residues. Germline CDR1 reads LNHDA; CDR2 reads SQIVND (reference sequence). V was cut by 6 bases and J by 0 bases, with 8 bases left in between. The CDR3 reads CASRNRLNTEAFF. CDR3 in DNA: TGTGCCAGTAGGAACAGATTGAACACTGAAGCTTTCTTT.

This clone appeared a single time. The rearrangement joins TRBV4-2 to TRBJ2-3, with 9 positions matching TRBD1. J gave up 4 bases and V 0 bases, and 17 bases lay outside the gene matches. The CDR3 consists of 20 residues. Germline CDR1 LGHNA, CDR2 YNFKEQ. CDR3 sequence (DNA): TGTGCCAGCAGCCAAGATGTGATTGTGCCCGGGACAGGGAGATCAGATACGCAGTATTTT. Its protein is CASSQDVIVPGTGRSDTQYF.

J is TRBJ1-2 and V is TRBV6-5; D call uncertain. Trimming removed 2 bases from V and 2 bases from J, with 6 bases in between. Germline CDR1 is MNHEY and CDR2 is SVGAGI. This CDR3 spans 13 amino acids. The CDR3 DNA follows: TGTGCCAGCAGTTACAAAAGCAACTATGGCTACACCTTC. Protein sequence: CASSYKSNYGYTF.

The chain couples TRBV30 to TRBJ2-7; TRBD2 is a possible D gene (5 bases). The CDR3 totals 13 residues. Per the germline V gene, CDR1 is GTSNPN and CDR2 is SVGIG (reference sequence). The V and J ends lost 5 bases and 4 bases respectively, with 15 bases between them. Here the CDR3 reads CAWGRPGTYEQYF. CDR3 nucleotides: TGTGCCTGGGGAAGGCCGGGAACTTACGAGCAGTACTTC.

This clone has just one count. The chain has TRBV28 and TRBJ2-2, with D possibly being TRBD1 (6 bases). Germline V gives CDR1 MDHEN, CDR2 SYDVKM. The CDR3 covers 14 residues. V lost 10 bases to trimming and J lost 3 bases, with 15 bases between them. In DNA, the CDR3 is TGTGCCACATACAGGGAGTCGGACACCGGGGAGCTGTTTTTT. Translation: CATYRESDTGELFF. The full variable domain, in which reference TRBV28 and TRBJ2-2 provide the parts outside the CDR3, is DVKVTQSSRYLVKRTGEKVFLECVQDMDHENMFWYRQDPGLGLRLIYFSYDVKMKEKGDIPEGYSVSREKKERFSLILESASTNQTSMYLCATYRESDTGELFFGEGSRLTVL.

The rearrangement uses TRBV5-4 and TRBJ2-3; D not certain. The CDR3 is 16 residues long. V was trimmed by 0 bases and J by 0 bases, leaving 11 bases between them. The germline V gene encodes CDR1 SGHNT and CDR2 YYREEE (reference sequence). The CDR3 reads CASSLGGPSSTDTQYF. CDR3 DNA: TGTGCCAGCAGCTTGGGTGGGCCGTCTAGCACAGATACGCAGTATTTT.

This clone showed up just a few times. The chain is built from TRBV11-2 and TRBJ1-1, with 8 bases matching TRBD1. The V gene end was trimmed by 5 bases and the J gene end by 4 bases; junction bases not matched to a gene: 3. Germline CDR1 reads SGHAT; CDR2 reads FQNNGV. The CDR3 totals 13 residues. The CDR3 nucleotides are TGTGCCAGCAGCCAGGACAGGGTCACTGAAGCTTTCTTT. Its protein is CASSQDRVTEAFF.

This chain connects TRBV27 to TRBJ2-3; TRBD2 agrees at 8 bases. This CDR3 is 14 amino acids long. Trimming cost V 4 bases and J 5 bases; bases outside gene matches: 5. The germline V gene has CDR1 MNHEY and CDR2 SMNVEV (reference sequence). This CDR3 reads CASSSSGGRDTQYF. Written as DNA, the CDR3 is TGTGCCAGCAGTTCAAGCGGGGGAAGAGATACGCAGTATTTT.

This chain links TRBV5-1 with TRBJ1-6; a possible D gene is TRBD1 (5 bases). V was trimmed by 0 bases and J by 5 bases, leaving 6 bases between them. Germline CDR1 SGHRS, CDR2 YFSETQ. The CDR3 is 14 amino acids. CDR3 protein: CASSLGGNNSPLHF. Here the CDR3 DNA reads TGCGCCAGCAGCTTGGGGGGGAATAATTCACCCCTCCACTTT.

The genes are TRBV28 and TRBJ2-6; no clear D. The germline gives CDR1 MDHEN, CDR2 SYDVKM. The CDR3 sequence is 17 residues long. Trimming left V 2 bases short and J 2 bases short, with 13 bases between. This chain's CDR3 is CASSLSFKGTGANVLTF. The CDR3, as DNA: TGTGCCAGCAGTTTAAGTTTCAAGGGCACTGGGGCCAACGTCCTGACTTTC.

This clone has a single count. The chain carries TRBV6-2 or TRBV6-3 and TRBJ2-2; TRBD2 is a possible D gene (5 bases). The germline CDR1 and CDR2 sequences are MNHEY and SVGEGT. V was cut by 6 bases and J by 10 bases, with 9 bases left in between. This CDR3 spans 11 amino acids. CDR3 nucleotide sequence: TGTGCCAGCAGCCTCGGGGTGGAGCTGTTTTTT. This gives the protein CASSLGVELFF.

J is TRBJ2-1 and V is TRBV27; D remains ambiguous. The CDR3 runs to 14 residues. The germline V gene has CDR1 MNHEY and CDR2 SMNVEV (reference sequence). Trimming stripped 3 bases from V and 0 bases from J, with 6 bases between. The CDR3 DNA follows: TGTGCCAGCAGTTTCCAGGTCTCCTACAATGAGCAGTTCTTC. This codes for CASSFQVSYNEQFF.

This chain links TRBV10-3 with TRBJ2-5, with 7 positions matching TRBD1. The CDR3 extends over 16 amino acids. The V segment lost 1 base and the J segment 2 bases; nucleotides outside the gene matches: 7. CDR1 is ENHRY and CDR2 is SYGVKD in the germline V gene. DNA of the CDR3: TGTGCCATCAGTGAGTTTAAGCAGGGGGATCAAGAGACCCAGTACTTC. Translation: CAISEFKQGDQETQYF.

The J gene is TRBJ1-5, the V gene TRBV2; TRBD1 might be the D (5 bases). Germline CDR1 reads SNHLY; CDR2 reads FYNNEI. V lost 3 bases to trimming and J lost 2 bases, with 8 bases between them. The CDR3 length is 14 residues. The DNA of the CDR3 is TGTGCCAGCAGTGATCTCAGGGGCAATCAGCCCCAGCATTTT. It specifies CASSDLRGNQPQHF.

V gene TRBV11-2 combines with J gene TRBJ2-3, with D maybe TRBD2 (6 bases). V lost 2 bases and J 1 base, leaving 13 bases between the germline ends. CDR1 is SGHAT and CDR2 is FQNNGV in the germline V gene. The CDR3 contains 16 residues. The DNA of the CDR3 is TGTGCCAGCAGCTTAATCAGGGCTAGCGGCACAGATACGCAGTATTTT. Translated: CASSLIRASGTDTQYF.

The gene calls are TRBV28 and TRBJ2-7; no reliable D call. Germline lookup yields CDR1 MDHEN and CDR2 SYDVKM. The CDR3 runs to 14 residues. V shed 4 bases and J shed 6 bases, with 16 bases lying between them. The CDR3 nucleotides are TGTGCCAGCAGTTCCCCGCACAGCTCGGGCGAGCAGTACTTC. Its protein product is CASSSPHSSGEQYF.